These 27 T cell receptor beta chains were all obtained from the same sample, sequenced in a study of naive and memory T cell subsets. Overall study findings and caveats: Possibly reflecting memory cells re-expressing CD45RA, a few larger clonotypes occurred in naive repertoires, especially CD8.

The beta constant-region primer was an equimolar mix of two oligonucleotides covering TRBC1 and TRBC2. Four rounds of PCR amplified the ligated cDNA using nested alpha and beta constant-region primers plus SP2. TCRdb reprocessed the UMI-ligation and nested PCR reads with MiXCR, giving one entry per CDR3 protein. The data hold 150,000 or so distinct CDR3 sequences, with over 20% observed a single time. Their target antigens are unknown. The sequenced sample was naive CD4+ T cells from blood. The receptors were sampled from a human donor in good health.

This clonotype was counted only a few times. The V gene is TRBV6-2 or TRBV6-3, the J gene TRBJ1-6; D remains unclear. The CDR3 contains 14 residues. Trimming took 6 bases from V and 5 from J, leaving 11 bases between them. Germline V CDR1 and CDR2: MNHEY, SVGEGT. The CDR3 sequence: CASSQRGDNSPLHF. Written as DNA, the CDR3 is TGTGCCAGCAGCCAGCGTGGGGATAATTCACCCCTCCACTTT.

The chain couples TRBV7-2 to TRBJ1-1, with D unclear. Trimming took off 0 bases at V and 1 base at J, with 12 bases between the two ends. This CDR3 spans 16 amino acids. CDR1 SGHTA and CDR2 FQGNSA come from the germline V gene. The CDR3 protein is CASSLAPASTNTEAFF. CDR3 bases: TGTGCCAGCAGCTTAGCGCCGGCGAGTACGAACACTGAAGCTTTCTTT.

This clonotype was counted a single time. This chain uses TRBV28 with TRBJ2-7; 9 bases fit TRBD1. The V gene end was trimmed by 4 bases and the J gene end by 5 bases; junction bases not matched to a gene: 9. Germline V CDR1 and CDR2: MDHEN, SYDVKM. The CDR3 runs to 15 residues. This chain's CDR3 is CASSSSGTGWDEQYF. In nucleotides, the CDR3 is TGTGCCAGCAGTTCGTCCGGGACAGGGTGGGACGAGCAGTACTTC. Drawing the rest from reference TRBV28 and TRBJ2-7, the complete variable domain is DVKVTQSSRYLVKRTGEKVFLECVQDMDHENMFWYRQDPGLGLRLIYFSYDVKMKEKGDIPEGYSVSREKKERFSLILESASTNQTSMYLCASSSSGTGWDEQYFGPGTRLTVT.

The chain combines TRBV18 with TRBJ2-3; TRBD1 matches 8 bases. This CDR3 contains 15 residues. Trimming cost V 4 bases and J 5 bases; bases outside gene matches: 8. CDR1 and CDR2 from the germline V gene are KGHSH and LQKENI. The CDR3 nucleotides read TGTGCCAGCTCACAATCGAGGACAGGGCTAGATACGCAGTATTTT. Its translation is CASSQSRTGLDTQYF.

The sample holds a few counts of this clonotype. The chain employs TRBV28 and TRBJ2-1; 14 bases line up with TRBD2. In germline, CDR1 is MDHEN, CDR2 SYDVKM. Unmatched junction bases numbered 4, after V lost 4 bases and J lost 8 bases. CDR3 size: 15 residues. The CDR3 spells CASSWGLAGVHEQFF. As DNA, the CDR3 is TGTGCCAGCAGTTGGGGACTAGCGGGAGTCCATGAGCAGTTCTTC.

This clonotype was detected ten times or more. The chain has TRBV3-1 and TRBJ2-3; TRBD1 is a possible D gene (5 bases). CDR1 and CDR2 (germline): LGHDT, YNNKEL (reference sequence). Trimming took 0 bases from V and 6 from J, leaving 13 bases between them. This CDR3 spans 15 amino acids. CDR3 sequence reads: CASSQDPLTADTQYF. As DNA, the CDR3 is TGTGCCAGCAGCCAAGATCCCTTGACAGCTGATACGCAGTATTTT.

Ten or more counts support this clonotype. The V call is TRBV20-1, the J call TRBJ2-3, with 16 bases identical to TRBD2. The V and J ends lost 5 bases and 5 bases, in that order; junction bases with no gene match: 7. Germline V CDR1 and CDR2: DFQATT, SNEGSKA (reference sequence). CDR3 size: 16 residues. The CDR3 DNA reads as TGCAGTGCTCCGGGACTAGCGGGAGGGCCTGAAGATACGCAGTATTTT. It specifies CSAPGLAGGPEDTQYF.

This chain links TRBV20-1 with TRBJ2-3; 10 nucleotides align to TRBD2. The germline V gene has CDR1 DFQATT and CDR2 SNEGSKA (reference sequence). Trimming cost V 2 bases and J 3 bases; bases outside gene matches: 8. The CDR3 sequence is 16 residues long. The DNA of the CDR3 is TGCAGTGCTAGACAACCGGGACTAGCGAATACAGATACGCAGTATTTT. Its protein is CSARQPGLANTDTQYF.

This clonotype has more than one count but fewer than ten. The chain uses TRBV4-1 and TRBJ2-7; 10 bases line up with TRBD1. Unmatched junction bases numbered 7, after V lost 4 bases and J lost 4 bases. This CDR3 comprises 15 residues. CDR1 and CDR2 from the germline V gene are MGHRA and YSYEKL. The CDR3 is CASSPTGTGDYEQYF. For the CDR3, the DNA is TGCGCCAGCAGCCCTACCGGGACAGGGGATTACGAGCAGTACTTC.

This chain uses TRBV12-3 or TRBV12-4 with TRBJ2-2; D gene ambiguous. Trimming removed 1 base at V and 4 bases at J, with 13 bases between. The CDR3 consists of 16 residues. CDR3: CASSLVPGPGTGELFF. For the CDR3, the DNA is TGTGCCAGCAGTTTAGTTCCCGGCCCCGGCACCGGGGAGCTGTTTTTT.

The chain is built from TRBV7-2 and TRBJ1-1; 7 bases map to TRBD1. The CDR3 covers 15 residues. V dropped 5 bases and J dropped 1; count of bases not matched to a gene: 7. Per the germline V gene, CDR1 is SGHTA and CDR2 is FQGNSA. The CDR3 spells CASSATGLGNTEAFF. CDR3 nucleotide sequence: TGTGCCAGCAGCGCGACAGGGCTTGGGAACACTGAAGCTTTCTTT.

This clonotype was counted a few times. This rearrangement joins TRBV2 to TRBJ1-5; D possibly corresponds to TRBD1 (5 bases). Germline lookup yields CDR1 SNHLY and CDR2 FYNNEI. Trimming stripped 2 bases from V and 9 bases from J, with 17 bases between. The CDR3 totals 15 residues. The CDR3 spells CASSENRGYTTPQHF. The CDR3 DNA reads as TGTGCCAGCAGTGAAAATAGGGGATATACGACGCCCCAGCATTTT.

This clonotype was seen ten or more times. J is TRBJ1-2 and V is TRBV12-3 or TRBV12-4; D might be TRBD1 (6 bases). Trimming stripped 3 bases from V and 6 bases from J, with 11 bases between. The CDR3 consists of 13 residues. CDR3 in DNA: TGTGCCAGCAGTTTTAAGAGGACAGATGGCTACACCTTC. Translation: CASSFKRTDGYTF.

This clonotype was detected many times. The chain combines TRBV12-3 or TRBV12-4 with TRBJ2-1, with no clear D. The CDR3 runs to 12 residues. The ends were cut back, 3 bases at V and 4 bases at J, with 4 bases in the middle. Written as DNA, the CDR3 is TGTGCCAGCAGTTTGTGGTACAATGAGCAGTTCTTC. Its protein is CASSLWYNEQFF.

Only a few counts were recorded for this clonotype. V gene TRBV30 combines with J gene TRBJ2-3; weak D call: TRBD2 (6 bases). This CDR3 has 11 amino acids. Germline CDR1 is GTSNPN and CDR2 is SVGIG (reference sequence). V lost 0 bases, J lost 9 bases, and 7 bases lay in between. The CDR3 nucleotides read TGTGCCTGGAGTGTGGGAGGCACGCAGTATTTT. It yields the protein CAWSVGGTQYF.

This clonotype was seen more than once but under ten times. V and J are TRBV5-6 and TRBJ2-7; D is unclear. Germline assignment: CDR1 SGHDT and CDR2 YYEEEE. The CDR3 extends over 16 amino acids. The V end was cut by 1 base, the J end by 5 bases, with 19 bases between. The CDR3 sequence: CASSLYGGQSRNEQYF. CDR3 nucleotide sequence: TGTGCCAGCAGCTTGTATGGCGGCCAGTCTCGGAACGAGCAGTACTTC.

This chain links TRBV15 with TRBJ1-5, with D uncertain. Germline CDR1 is LNHNV and CDR2 is YYDKDF (reference sequence). Trimming cost V 0 bases and J 1 base, with 10 bases left between them. The CDR3 has 16 residues. The CDR3 DNA follows: TGTGCCACCAGCAGAGAGTTGGGTAGGAGCAATCAGCCCCAGCATTTT. Protein product: CATSRELGRSNQPQHF.

This clonotype was seen a handful of times. This chain uses TRBV7-9 with TRBJ2-3; D remains ambiguous. CDR1 is SEHNR, CDR2 FQNEAQ, per germline (reference sequence). CDR3 length equals 15 residues. Between the trimmed V and J ends, which lost 2 bases and 0 bases, there was a span of 9 bases. Written as DNA, the CDR3 is TGTGCCAGCAGCTTACTGCGGCAAAGCACAGATACGCAGTATTTT. This encodes CASSLLRQSTDTQYF.

This clonotype was detected ten times or more. This sequence joins TRBV18 and TRBJ2-7; perhaps D is TRBD1 or TRBD2 (5 bases each). Per the germline V gene, CDR1 is KGHSH and CDR2 is LQKENI. V lost 1 base and J lost 4, with 14 bases in between. This CDR3 spans 15 amino acids. For the CDR3, the DNA is TGTGCCAGCTCACCACTTCAGTGGGGGTCGTACGAGCAGTACTTC. This codes for CASSPLQWGSYEQYF.

The V and J genes are TRBV20-1 and TRBJ2-5; D gene unclear. V lost 6 bases, J lost 0 bases, and 11 bases lay in between. This CDR3 spans 13 amino acids. Germline lookup yields CDR1 DFQATT and CDR2 SNEGSKA (reference sequence). The CDR3 region is CSARTANQETQYF. As DNA, the CDR3 is TGCAGTGCAAGAACAGCGAACCAAGAGACCCAGTACTTC.

V usage is TRBV29-1 and J usage is TRBJ2-3, with D maybe TRBD2 (5 bases). The CDR3 runs 10 residues. The ends were cut back, 5 bases at V and 8 bases at J, with 8 bases in the middle. CDR1 and CDR2 from the germline V gene are SQVTM and ANQGSEA. The CDR3 protein is CSVLEGTQYF. The CDR3 region has the DNA TGCAGCGTTCTAGAGGGTACGCAGTATTTT.

This clonotype was observed a handful of times. V usage is TRBV12-3 or TRBV12-4 and J usage is TRBJ2-2, with TRBD1 matching over 10 bases. This CDR3 spans 16 amino acids. Germline trimming cut 6 bases from V and 6 bases from J; bases unmatched to any gene: 10. Written as DNA, the CDR3 is TGTGCCAGCAGATCCGCCGGGACAGGGGCTGCCGGGGAGCTGTTTTTT. Translation: CASRSAGTGAAGELFF.

A few counts support this clonotype. The chain has TRBV20-1 and TRBJ1-4, with D hard to call. This CDR3 comprises 12 residues. The germline gives CDR1 DFQATT, CDR2 SNEGSKA (reference sequence). Between the trimmed V and J ends, which lost 3 bases and 7 bases, there was a span of 9 bases. The CDR3 DNA sequence: TGCAGTGCTAGGGTACAGTCTGAAAAACTGTTTTTT. It yields the protein CSARVQSEKLFF.

The gene calls are TRBV14 and TRBJ2-1; D is unresolved. V gave up 6 bases and J gave up 5 bases, with 14 bases separating them. The CDR3 covers 14 residues. Germline CDR1 is SGHDN and CDR2 is FVKESK. CDR3 in DNA: TGTGCCAGCAGTCATCTCACTACCGACAATGAGCAGTTCTTC. Its protein is CASSHLTTDNEQFF.

This clonotype was detected only a few times. The V gene is TRBV6-6, the J gene TRBJ1-4; unclear D gene. This CDR3 region has 15 residues. Looked up from germline, CDR1 is MNHNY and CDR2 is SVGAGI (reference sequence). V lost 1 base to trimming and J lost 2 bases, with 8 bases between them. The CDR3 sequence is CASSYLGMTNEKLFF. The CDR3 coding sequence is TGTGCCAGCAGTTACTTGGGAATGACTAATGAAAAACTGTTTTTT.

In its sample, this clonotype was seen a few times. The chain couples TRBV7-3 to TRBJ2-7; tentatively, D is TRBD2 (6 bases). Looked up from germline, CDR1 is SGHTA and CDR2 is FQGTGA. The CDR3 length is 16 residues. Trimming removed 1 base from V and 5 bases from J, with 18 bases in between. The DNA of the CDR3 is TGTGCCAGCAGCTTAAGACCGGGGGTCGGAAGGGACGAGCAGTACTTC. As protein: CASSLRPGVGRDEQYF.

The chain links TRBV6-5 to TRBJ2-5, with 10 bases aligning to TRBD1. The CDR3 is 17 amino acids. V was clipped by 2 bases and J by 1 base; unmatched bases: 7. Germline CDR1 and CDR2: MNHEY and SVGAGI. CDR3: CASSYQRGTGVQETQYF. For the CDR3, the DNA is TGTGCCAGCAGTTACCAACGCGGGACAGGGGTCCAAGAGACCCAGTACTTC.